The T cell receptor (beta chain) under discussion was sequenced for a study of beta chain features in type 1 diabetes. Study-wide context: Age, gender and cell yields were alike across patients and healthy donors. The study's findings and limits: TCRB CDR3 length was moderately but significantly reduced in all four CD4+ subsets of Type 1 diabetes patients.

Expressed TCRB transcripts got sequenced, as all isolated RNA was reverse transcribed. Some clones are missing from TCRdb's copy, which holds only in-frame ones; the method was immunoSEQ multiplex PCR. The profile shows about 360,000 clones, over 9.5% of them singletons. This clone was picked up a small number of times. Its antigen is not known. The CDR3 consists of 18 residues. Deletions cut 5 bases from V and 0 bases from J, with 20 bases between. Per germline, CDR1 KGHSH and CDR2 LQKENI. A sort by CD45RO/CCR7/CD25/CD127/CD95/CD27 yielded CD4+ naive, central memory, regulatory and stem cell-like memory cells.

This receptor was identified in a woman younger than 35 with type 1 diabetes. The rearrangement links TRBV18 to TRBJ1-5; D might be TRBD1 (5 bases). The sample comprised naive CD4+ T cells from blood. The CDR3 nucleotides are TGTGCCAGCTCAGCCGTCCAGGGATTGGGGTATAGCAATCAGCCCCAGCATTTT. Protein sequence: CASSAVQGLGYSNQPQHF.